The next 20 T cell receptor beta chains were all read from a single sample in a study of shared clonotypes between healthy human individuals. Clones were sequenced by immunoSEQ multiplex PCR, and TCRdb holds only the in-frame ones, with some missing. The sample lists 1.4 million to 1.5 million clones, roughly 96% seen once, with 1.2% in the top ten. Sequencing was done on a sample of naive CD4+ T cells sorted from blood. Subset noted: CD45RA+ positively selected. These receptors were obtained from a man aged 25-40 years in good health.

The CDR3 region has the DNA TGTGCCAGCAGCATGAGTAGTACAGGCTATGGCTACACCTTC. As protein: CASSMSSTGYGYTF. The rearrangement links TRBV6-1 to TRBJ1-2; D is perhaps TRBD1 (5 bases). V lost 6 bases and J 4 bases, leaving 15 bases between the germline ends. This CDR3 comprises 14 residues. Germline CDR1 reads MNHNS; CDR2 reads SASEGT.

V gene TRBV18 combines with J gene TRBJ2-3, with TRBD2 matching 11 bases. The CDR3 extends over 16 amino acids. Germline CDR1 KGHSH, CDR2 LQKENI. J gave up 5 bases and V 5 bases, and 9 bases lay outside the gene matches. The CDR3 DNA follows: TGTGCCAGCTCAACAGTAGCGGGAGGGCCAAGAGATACGCAGTATTTT. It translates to CASSTVAGGPRDTQYF.

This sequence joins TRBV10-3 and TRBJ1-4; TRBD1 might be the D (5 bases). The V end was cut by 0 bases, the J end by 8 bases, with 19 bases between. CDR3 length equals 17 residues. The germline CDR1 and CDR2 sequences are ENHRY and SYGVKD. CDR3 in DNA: TGTGCCATCAGTGAGTCATTCGCCGGGACCGGGGGGGAAAAACTGTTTTTT. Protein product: CAISESFAGTGGEKLFF.

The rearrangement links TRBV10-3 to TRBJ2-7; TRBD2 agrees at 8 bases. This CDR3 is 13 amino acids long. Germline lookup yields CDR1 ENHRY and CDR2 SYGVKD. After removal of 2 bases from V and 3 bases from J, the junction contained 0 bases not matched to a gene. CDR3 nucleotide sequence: TGTGCCATCAGTGAGACTAGCGGCTACGAGCAGTACTTC. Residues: CAISETSGYEQYF.

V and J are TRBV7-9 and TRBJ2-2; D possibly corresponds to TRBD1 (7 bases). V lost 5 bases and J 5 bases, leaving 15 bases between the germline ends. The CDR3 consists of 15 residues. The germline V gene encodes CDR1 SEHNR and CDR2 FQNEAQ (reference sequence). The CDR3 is CASSRRQGGTGELFF. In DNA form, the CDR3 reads TGTGCCAGCAGCCGTAGACAGGGAGGTACCGGGGAGCTGTTTTTT. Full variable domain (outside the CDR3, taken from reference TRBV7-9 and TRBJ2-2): DTGVSQNPRHKITKRGQNVTFRCDPISEHNRLYWYRQTLGQGPEFLTYFQNEAQLEKSRLLSDRFSAERPKGSFSTLEIQRTEQGDSAMYLCASSRRQGGTGELFFGEGSRLTVL.

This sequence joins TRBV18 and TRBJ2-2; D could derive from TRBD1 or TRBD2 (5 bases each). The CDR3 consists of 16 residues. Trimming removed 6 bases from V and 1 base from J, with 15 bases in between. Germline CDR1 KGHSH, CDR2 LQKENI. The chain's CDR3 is CASSPKERGNTGELFF. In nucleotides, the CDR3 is TGTGCCAGCTCCCCAAAAGAGAGGGGGAACACCGGGGAGCTGTTTTTT.

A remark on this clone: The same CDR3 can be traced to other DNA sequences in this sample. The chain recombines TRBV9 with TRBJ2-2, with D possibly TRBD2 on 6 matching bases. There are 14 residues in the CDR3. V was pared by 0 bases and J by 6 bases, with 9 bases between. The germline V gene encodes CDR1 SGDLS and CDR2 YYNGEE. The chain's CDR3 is CASSVAGGAGELFF. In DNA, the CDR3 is TGTGCCAGCAGCGTAGCTGGAGGGGCCGGGGAGCTGTTTTTT.

The CDR3 protein is CASSILVRQNEQFF. CDR3 DNA sequence: TGTGCCAGTAGTATCTTGGTCCGCCAGAATGAGCAGTTCTTC. The V call is TRBV19, the J call TRBJ2-1; unclear D gene. Germline assignment: CDR1 LNHDA and CDR2 SQIVND (reference sequence). The CDR3 covers 14 residues. The germline V and J ends were trimmed by 3 bases and 7 bases, with 13 bases remaining between them.

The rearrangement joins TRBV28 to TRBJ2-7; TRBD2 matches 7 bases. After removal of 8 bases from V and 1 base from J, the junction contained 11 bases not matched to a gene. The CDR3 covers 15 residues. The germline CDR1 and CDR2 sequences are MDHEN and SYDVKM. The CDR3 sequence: CASLSGAAGSYEQYF. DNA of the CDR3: TGTGCCAGCCTAAGCGGGGCGGCAGGGTCCTACGAGCAGTACTTC.

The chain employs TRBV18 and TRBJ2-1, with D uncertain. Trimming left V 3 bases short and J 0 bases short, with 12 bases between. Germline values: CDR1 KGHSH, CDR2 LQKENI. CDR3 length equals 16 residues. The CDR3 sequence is CASSPKGASSYNEQFF. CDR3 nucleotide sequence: TGTGCCAGCTCACCTAAGGGCGCCAGCTCCTACAATGAGCAGTTCTTC. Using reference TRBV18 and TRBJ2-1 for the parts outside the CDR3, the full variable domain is NAGVMQNPRHLVRRRGQEARLRCSPMKGHSHVYWYRQLPEEGLKFMVYLQKENIIDESGMPKERFSAEFPKEGPSILRIQQVVRGDSAAYFCASSPKGASSYNEQFFGPGTRLTVL.

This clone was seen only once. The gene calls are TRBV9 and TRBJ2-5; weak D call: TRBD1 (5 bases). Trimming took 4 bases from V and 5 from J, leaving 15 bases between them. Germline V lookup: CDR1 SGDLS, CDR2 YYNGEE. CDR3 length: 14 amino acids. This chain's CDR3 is CASSRGSPPETQYF. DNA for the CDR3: TGTGCCAGCAGCAGGGGCTCACCTCCGGAGACCCAGTACTTC.

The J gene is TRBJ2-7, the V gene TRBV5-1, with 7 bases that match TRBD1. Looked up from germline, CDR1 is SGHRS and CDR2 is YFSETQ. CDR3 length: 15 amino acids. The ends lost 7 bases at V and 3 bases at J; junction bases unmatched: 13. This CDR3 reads CASQEQGMGLYEQYF. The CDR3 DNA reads TGCGCCAGCCAAGAACAGGGGATGGGTCTCTACGAGCAGTACTTC.

The CDR3: CASRYANGNEQFF. CDR3 nucleotides: TGTGCCAGCAGATACGCGAATGGGAATGAGCAGTTCTTC. This rearrangement joins TRBV27 to TRBJ2-1; D is ambiguous. Germline CDR1 reads MNHEY; CDR2 reads SMNVEV (reference sequence). This CDR3 comprises 13 residues. V lost 6 bases and J lost 7, with 13 bases in between.

In DNA, the CDR3 is TGTGCCAGCAGCACGACTAGCGGGAGAGGCAATGAGCAGTTCTTC. It specifies CASSTTSGRGNEQFF. The chain is built from TRBV11-1 and TRBJ2-1, with TRBD2 matching 12 bases. CDR1 is SGHAT, CDR2 FQDESV, per germline (reference sequence). The junction had 5 bases not matched to a gene; V was cut back by 5 bases and J by 6 bases. The CDR3 contains 15 residues. Filled out from reference TRBV11-1 and TRBJ2-1, the complete variable domain reads EAEVAQSPRYKITEKSQAVAFWCDPISGHATLYWYRQILGQGPELLVQFQDESVVDDSQLPKDRFSAERLKGVDSTLKIQPAELGDSAMYLCASSTTSGRGNEQFFGPGTRLTVL.

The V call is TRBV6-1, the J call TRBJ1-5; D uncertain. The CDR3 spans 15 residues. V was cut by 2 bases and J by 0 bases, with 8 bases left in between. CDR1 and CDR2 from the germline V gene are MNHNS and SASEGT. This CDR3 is CASSERQFSNQPQHF. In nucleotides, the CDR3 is TGTGCCAGCAGTGAAAGGCAGTTTAGCAATCAGCCCCAGCATTTT.

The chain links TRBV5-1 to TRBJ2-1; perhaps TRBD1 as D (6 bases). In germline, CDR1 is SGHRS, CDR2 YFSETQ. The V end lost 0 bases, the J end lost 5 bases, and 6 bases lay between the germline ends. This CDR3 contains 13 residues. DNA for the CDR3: TGCGCCAGCAGCTTGGACAGGGACAATGAGCAGTTCTTC. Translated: CASSLDRDNEQFF.

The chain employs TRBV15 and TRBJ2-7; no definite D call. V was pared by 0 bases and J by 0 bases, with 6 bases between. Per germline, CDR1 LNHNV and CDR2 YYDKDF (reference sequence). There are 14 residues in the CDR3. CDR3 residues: CATSREAFSYEQYF. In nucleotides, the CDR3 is TGTGCCACCAGCAGAGAAGCTTTCTCCTACGAGCAGTACTTC.

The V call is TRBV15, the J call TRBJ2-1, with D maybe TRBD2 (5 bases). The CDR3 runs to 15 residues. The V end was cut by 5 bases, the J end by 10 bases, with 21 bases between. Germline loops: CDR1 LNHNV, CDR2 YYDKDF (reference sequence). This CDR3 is CATSPTSTRRYEQFF. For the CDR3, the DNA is TGTGCCACCAGCCCCACGTCAACTAGAAGGTACGAGCAGTTCTTC. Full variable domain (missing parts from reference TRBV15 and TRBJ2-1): DAMVIQNPRYQVTQFGKPVTLSCSQTLNHNVMYWYQQKSSQAPKLLFHYYDKDFNNEADTPDNFQSRRPNTSFCFLDIRSPGLGDTAMYLCATSPTSTRRYEQFFGPGTRLTVL.

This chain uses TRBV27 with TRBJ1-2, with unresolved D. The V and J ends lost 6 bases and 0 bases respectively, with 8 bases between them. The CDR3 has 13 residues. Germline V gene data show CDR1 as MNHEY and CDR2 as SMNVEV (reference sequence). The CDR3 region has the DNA TGTGCCAGCAGGGTCGACTCTAACTATGGCTACACCTTC. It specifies CASRVDSNYGYTF.

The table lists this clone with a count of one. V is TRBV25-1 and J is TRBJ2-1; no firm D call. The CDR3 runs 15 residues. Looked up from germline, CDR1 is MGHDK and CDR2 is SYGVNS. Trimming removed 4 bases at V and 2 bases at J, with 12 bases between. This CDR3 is CASSAGLRAYNEQFF. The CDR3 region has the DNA TGTGCCAGCAGTGCCGGGCTCCGGGCCTACAATGAGCAGTTCTTC.